The following is a T cell receptor (beta chain) sequence with its context. Its antigen is unidentified. The data are from a study of T cells in Graves' hyperthyroidism and ophthalmopathy. Study-wide background: The initial diagnosis was the point when peripheral blood was collected, ahead of any treatment. The study's findings and limits: Most thyroid clonotypes with frequency above 0.001 were detected in blood.

Amplified regions were TCR beta CDR3 sequences from RNA transcripts. HTBI primers drove first-round RT-PCR of the TCR CDR3. TCRdb called the multiplex PCR reads again in MiXCR, with one record for every CDR3 protein. The data show fewer than 450,000 distinct CDR3 sequences, with approximately 18% seen just once and almost 35% held by the top ten. The clonotype comes from a young woman with Graves' hyperthyroidism that later progressed to Graves' ophthalmopathy. Sequencing was carried out using blood.

For the CDR3, the DNA is TGTGCCAGCAGCTCCGCCGGACAGGGACAAGAGACCCAGTACTTC. Its protein product is CASSSAGQGQETQYF. J is TRBJ2-5 and V is TRBV13; 8 bases are shared with TRBD1. After removal of 4 bases from V and 2 bases from J, the junction contained 6 bases not matched to a gene. The CDR3 spans 15 residues. The germline CDR1 and CDR2 sequences are PRHDT and FYEKMQ (reference sequence).